In this sample, the clone carrying this T cell receptor (gamma chain) is medium-sized. Antigen specificity is unknown. Other DNA sequences in this specimen translate into the identical CDR3. Flow sorting of PBMC yielded separate Vgamma9/Vdelta2+ and Vdelta2-negative gammadelta T cell populations for bulk repertoire analysis. This entry comes from a study of γδ T cells in repeated Plasmodium falciparum infection. Per germline, CDR1 GITISATS and CDR2 ISYDGTV (reference sequence). V gave up 3 bases and J gave up 1 base; unmatched junction bases: 6. The CDR3 has 14 residues. Study-wide points: One small rural Malian village, predominantly a single ethnic group, supplied the cohort.

TCRdb re-called clones from the multiplex PCR reads using CATT. The data show approximately 26,000 gamma-chain clones, 3% seen once. The chain couples TRGV9 to TRGJ1 or TRGJ2. This receptor was identified in a pool of human donors (malaria-infected and uninfected, not separated). Sequenced input: gamma-delta T cells from blood. CDR3 nucleotides: TGTGCCTTGTGGGAGCCCCGCAATTATTATAAGAAACTCTTT. It yields the protein CALWEPRNYYKKLF.